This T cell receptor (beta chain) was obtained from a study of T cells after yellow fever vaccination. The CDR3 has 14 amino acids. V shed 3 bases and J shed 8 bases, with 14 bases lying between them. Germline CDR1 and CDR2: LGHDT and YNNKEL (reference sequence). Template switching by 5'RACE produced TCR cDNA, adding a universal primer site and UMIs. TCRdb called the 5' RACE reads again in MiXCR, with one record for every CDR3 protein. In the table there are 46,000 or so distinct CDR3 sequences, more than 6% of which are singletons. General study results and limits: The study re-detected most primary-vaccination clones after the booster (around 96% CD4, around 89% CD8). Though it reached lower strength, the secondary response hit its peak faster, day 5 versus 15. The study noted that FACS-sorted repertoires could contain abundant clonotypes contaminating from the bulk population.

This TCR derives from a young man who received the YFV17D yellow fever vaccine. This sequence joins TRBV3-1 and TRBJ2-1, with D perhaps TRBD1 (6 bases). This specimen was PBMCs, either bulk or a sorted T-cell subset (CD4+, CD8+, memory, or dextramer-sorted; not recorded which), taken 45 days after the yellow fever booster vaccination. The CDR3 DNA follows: TGTGCCAGCAGCCAGGGGGCGCAGTTTGATGAGCAGTTCTTC. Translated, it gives CASSQGAQFDEQFF.